The 17 T cell receptor beta chains reported below all come from one sample, sequenced in a study of shared clonotypes between healthy human individuals. Sequenced by immunoSEQ multiplex PCR; TCRdb stores in-frame clones only, minus some. The sample lists a few million clones, less than 95% occurring once. The material sequenced was naive CD4+ T cells from PBMCs. Stated subset: CD45RA+ positively selected. The receptors here all came from a young man in good health. Some clones in this sample may be carry-over from other donors' samples.

The rearrangement links TRBV18 to TRBJ1-1; 7 nucleotides line up with TRBD1. The germline V gene encodes CDR1 KGHSH and CDR2 LQKENI. V shed 1 base and J 11 bases; nucleotides not matched to a gene: 7. The CDR3 has 13 amino acids. The CDR3 region is CASSPLGGGVAFF. CDR3 nucleotides: TGTGCCAGCTCACCACTTGGAGGGGGCGTCGCTTTCTTT.

The chain is built from TRBV4-1 and TRBJ2-7, with a weak D call TRBD2 (5 bases). The CDR3 runs to 15 residues. Germline loops: CDR1 MGHRA, CDR2 YSYEKL. The germline V and J ends were trimmed by 0 bases and 0 bases, with 9 bases remaining between them. The CDR3 DNA is TGCGCCAGCAGCCAAGAGTTTCTAGCCTCCTACGAGCAGTACTTC. It is translated as CASSQEFLASYEQYF.

The V call is TRBV7-2, the J call TRBJ2-5; D remains ambiguous. Looked up from germline, CDR1 is SGHTA and CDR2 is FQGNSA. The ends were cut back, 5 bases at V and 4 bases at J, with 8 bases in the middle. The CDR3 has 12 residues. The CDR3 DNA reads as TGTGCCAGCAGCCCCCCGGCAGAGACCCAGTACTTC. The encoded protein is CASSPPAETQYF.

The chain has TRBV10-3 and TRBJ2-5, with D maybe TRBD2 (5 bases). CDR1 ENHRY and CDR2 SYGVKD come from the germline V gene. The CDR3 contains 15 residues. Trimming stripped 4 bases from V and 4 bases from J, with 16 bases between. The DNA for the CDR3 is TGTGCCATCAGTGCGGTCGGGATTGGGCCAGAGACCCAGTACTTC. It translates to CAISAVGIGPETQYF.

Remarks on this clone: Other nucleotide sequences in the sample specify the same CDR3. The chain is built from TRBV5-1 and TRBJ2-3; D call uncertain. Per germline, CDR1 SGHRS and CDR2 YFSETQ. The CDR3 extends over 14 amino acids. Trimming took off 5 bases at V and 0 bases at J, with 10 bases between the two ends. CDR3 sequence reads: CASSTGASTDTQYF. For the CDR3, the DNA is TGCGCCAGCAGTACCGGCGCTAGCACAGATACGCAGTATTTT.

This sequence joins TRBV7-8 and TRBJ2-3; 11 bases are shared with TRBD2. The CDR3 covers 17 residues. The junction had 12 bases not matched to a gene; V was cut back by 1 base and J by 9 bases. Germline V lookup: CDR1 SGHVS, CDR2 FQNEAQ. The CDR3 DNA sequence: TGTGCCAGCAGCTTAGAAGTGACTAGCGGGGCCATGGGGACGCAGTATTTT. It specifies CASSLEVTSGAMGTQYF.

With regard to this clone: Other nucleotide sequences from this sample produce the same CDR3. The rearrangement links TRBV6-5 to TRBJ1-2; tentatively, D is TRBD1 (6 bases). CDR3 size: 15 residues. V gave up 0 bases and J gave up 2 bases, with 10 bases separating them. CDR1 is MNHEY and CDR2 is SVGAGI in the germline V gene. The chain's CDR3 is CASSYSGRGNYGYTF. The DNA of the CDR3 is TGTGCCAGCAGTTACTCGGGCAGGGGAAACTATGGCTACACCTTC.

This clone appeared a single time. The rearrangement joins TRBV10-1 to TRBJ2-3, with D perhaps TRBD2 (5 bases). Germline lookup yields CDR1 WNHNN and CDR2 SYGVQD (reference sequence). This CDR3 contains 16 residues. The V end was cut by 2 bases, the J end by 0 bases, with 12 bases between. The CDR3 spells CASSEGRVNSTDTQYF. DNA for the CDR3: TGCGCCAGCAGTGAGGGGCGGGTCAATAGCACAGATACGCAGTATTTT.

The rearrangement links TRBV5-1 to TRBJ2-1; 9 bases are shared with TRBD2. Germline loops: CDR1 SGHRS, CDR2 YFSETQ. V trimming: 1 base; J trimming: 6 bases; junction bases outside the gene matches: 8. The CDR3 is made up of 16 amino acids. The CDR3 reads CASSLLAGEGRNEQFF. The CDR3 bases are TGCGCCAGCAGCTTGTTAGCGGGAGAAGGTCGCAATGAGCAGTTCTTC.

The chain combines TRBV19 with TRBJ2-2, with D unclear. This CDR3 comprises 14 residues. Germline V gives CDR1 LNHDA, CDR2 SQIVND (reference sequence). V shed 5 bases and J shed 5 bases, with 12 bases lying between them. CDR3 in amino acids: CASSHTAPTGELFF. In DNA, the CDR3 is TGTGCCAGTAGTCATACTGCCCCAACCGGGGAGCTGTTTTTT. Together with reference TRBV19 and TRBJ2-2, the CDR3 gives the full variable domain: DGGITQSPKYLFRKEGQNVTLSCEQNLNHDAMYWYRQDPGQGLRLIYYSQIVNDFQKGDIAEGYSVSREKKESFPLTVTSAQKNPTAFYLCASSHTAPTGELFFGEGSRLTVL.

This clone was recorded a few times. This chain links TRBV29-1 with TRBJ2-7; TRBD2 is a possible D gene (5 bases). Trimming left V 7 bases short and J 0 bases short, with 16 bases between. The germline CDR1 and CDR2 sequences are SQVTM and ANQGSEA. This CDR3 is 14 amino acids long. DNA of the CDR3: TGCAGCGCCGGAGCGGCGTTGAGCTCCTACGAGCAGTACTTC. It encodes CSAGAALSSYEQYF.

The V call is TRBV12-5, the J call TRBJ2-1; D is unclear. The CDR3 loop spans 13 amino acids. V shed 6 bases and J shed 0 bases, with 6 bases lying between them. The V gene's germline CDR1 is LGHNT and CDR2 FRNRAP. The CDR3 sequence: CASGISSYNEQFF. The DNA for the CDR3 is TGTGCTAGTGGAATATCCTCCTACAATGAGCAGTTCTTC.

The CDR3: CASSSSRYNEQFF. For the CDR3, the DNA is TGCGCCAGCAGCTCCAGCCGATACAATGAGCAGTTCTTC. V gene TRBV5-1 combines with J gene TRBJ2-1; no clear D gene. V was clipped by 3 bases and J by 4 bases, with 8 bases between them. This CDR3 comprises 13 residues. CDR1 and CDR2 (germline): SGHRS, YFSETQ.

The chain uses TRBV6-5 and TRBJ1-2, with 9 bases fitting TRBD1. The V segment lost 10 bases and the J segment 7 bases; nucleotides outside the gene matches: 4. Germline CDR1 MNHEY, CDR2 SVGAGI. The CDR3 sequence is 11 residues long. Here the CDR3 reads CATGQGTGYTF. As DNA, the CDR3 is TGTGCCACCGGACAGGGGACTGGCTACACCTTC.

The CDR3 DNA reads as TGTGCCAGCAGCCCCGGTCCGATAGAAGGGGGCTACACCTTC. As protein: CASSPGPIEGGYTF. The V call is TRBV7-2, the J call TRBJ1-2; D unclear. The CDR3 is 14 amino acids. Trimming left V 5 bases short and J 8 bases short, with 18 bases between. Germline V CDR1 and CDR2: SGHTA, FQGNSA.

The J gene is TRBJ2-7, the V gene TRBV19; 8 bases match TRBD1. CDR1 and CDR2 (germline): LNHDA, SQIVND (reference sequence). The CDR3 is made up of 14 amino acids. V gave up 5 bases and J gave up 6 bases; unmatched junction bases: 9. The CDR3 bases are TGTGCCAGTAGTCCCTGGACAGGGTCAGGCGAGCAGTACTTC. It yields the protein CASSPWTGSGEQYF.

This chain connects TRBV6-1 to TRBJ2-7; 9 nucleotides agree with TRBD1. This CDR3 spans 15 amino acids. Trimming removed 2 bases from V and 5 bases from J; junction bases left unmatched: 7. Germline CDR1 is MNHNS and CDR2 is SASEGT. The CDR3 DNA reads TGTGCCAGCAGTGAATCGCCTGGGGACAGGGACGAGCAGTACTTC. Protein sequence: CASSESPGDRDEQYF.